Described below is a single T cell receptor (beta chain) sequence and its context. Its antigen remains unidentified. This sample is drawn from a study of CD8 T cells in Susac syndrome. It was with random hexamers that 0.5 to 1 ug RNA was reverse transcribed. TCRdb passed the immunoSEQ multiplex PCR reads through MiXCR, listing each CDR3 protein once. This sample has about 120,000 distinct CDR3 sequences, with roughly 92% found just once. This CDR3 is built from 15 residues. The V gene's germline CDR1 is LNHDA and CDR2 SQIVND (reference sequence). The germline V and J ends were trimmed by 3 bases and 2 bases, with 12 bases remaining between them. Sequencing of TCR beta covered CD8+ and CD4+ T cells obtained from blood. Purification of the CD8+ and CD4+ T cells relied on negative isolation, and TEMRA cells underwent FACS enrichment. Study-level points and caveats: As the study acknowledged, the number of individuals in its TCR sequencing and HLA analysis was relatively small.

The sequence was collected from a human donor in good health. The rearrangement uses TRBV19 and TRBJ2-3; D not certain. The sample was CD4+ T cells from PBMCs. CDR3 residues: CASSISDRFTDTQYF. DNA for the CDR3: TGTGCCAGTAGTATCTCGGACCGATTCACAGATACGCAGTATTTT.